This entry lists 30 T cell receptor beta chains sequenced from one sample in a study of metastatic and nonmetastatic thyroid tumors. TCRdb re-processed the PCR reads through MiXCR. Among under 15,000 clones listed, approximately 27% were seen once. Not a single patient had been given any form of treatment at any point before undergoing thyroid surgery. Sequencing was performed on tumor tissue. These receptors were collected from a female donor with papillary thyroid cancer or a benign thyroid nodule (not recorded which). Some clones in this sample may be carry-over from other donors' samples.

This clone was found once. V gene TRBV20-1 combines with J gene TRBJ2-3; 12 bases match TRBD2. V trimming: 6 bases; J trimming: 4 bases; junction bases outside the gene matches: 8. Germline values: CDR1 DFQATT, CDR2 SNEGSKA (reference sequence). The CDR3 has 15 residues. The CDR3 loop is CSAPLAGGRADTQYF. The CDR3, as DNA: TGCAGTGCCCCCCTAGCGGGAGGGAGGGCAGATACGCAGTATTTT.

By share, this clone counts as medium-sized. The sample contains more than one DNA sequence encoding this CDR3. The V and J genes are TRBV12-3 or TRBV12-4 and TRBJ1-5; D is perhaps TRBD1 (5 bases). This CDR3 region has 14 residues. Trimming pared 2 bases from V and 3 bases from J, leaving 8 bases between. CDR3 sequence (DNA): TGTGCCAGCAGTTTATCGGGGGACAATCAGCCCCAGCATTTT. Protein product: CASSLSGDNQPQHF.

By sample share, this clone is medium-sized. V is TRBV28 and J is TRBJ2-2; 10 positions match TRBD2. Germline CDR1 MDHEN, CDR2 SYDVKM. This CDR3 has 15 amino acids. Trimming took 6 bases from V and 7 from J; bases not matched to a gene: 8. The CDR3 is CASSRAGGRGGELFF. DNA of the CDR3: TGTGCCAGCAGCCGAGCGGGGGGGCGAGGCGGGGAGCTGTTTTTT.

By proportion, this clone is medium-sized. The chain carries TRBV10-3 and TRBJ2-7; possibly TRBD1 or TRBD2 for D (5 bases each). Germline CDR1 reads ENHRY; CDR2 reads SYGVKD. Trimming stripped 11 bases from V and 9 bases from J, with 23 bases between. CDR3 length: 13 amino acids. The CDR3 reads CAASLGTVDGQYF. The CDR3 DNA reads TGTGCCGCCTCCCTAGGGACCGTCGACGGGCAGTACTTC.

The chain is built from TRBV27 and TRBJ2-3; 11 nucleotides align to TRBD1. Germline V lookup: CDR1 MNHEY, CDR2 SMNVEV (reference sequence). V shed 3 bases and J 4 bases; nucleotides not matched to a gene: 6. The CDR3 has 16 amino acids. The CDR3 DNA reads TGTGCCAGCAGTTTCCCTCCGGGACAGGGGGCAGATACGCAGTATTTT. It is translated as CASSFPPGQGADTQYF.

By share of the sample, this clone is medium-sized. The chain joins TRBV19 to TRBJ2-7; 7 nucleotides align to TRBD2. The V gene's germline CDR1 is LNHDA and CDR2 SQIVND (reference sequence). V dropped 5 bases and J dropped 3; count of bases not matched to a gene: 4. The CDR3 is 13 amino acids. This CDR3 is CASSGGGLYEQYF. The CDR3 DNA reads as TGTGCCAGTAGTGGGGGAGGGCTCTACGAGCAGTACTTC.

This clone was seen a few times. CDR3 coding DNA: TGTGCCAGCAGTTTAGGAAGCGTGATGGCTGTCCCAGATACGCAGTATTTT. Translated, it gives CASSLGSVMAVPDTQYF. J is TRBJ2-3 and V is TRBV12-3 or TRBV12-4; D is unclear. This CDR3 region has 17 residues. Trimming removed 1 base from V and 4 bases from J, with 18 bases in between.

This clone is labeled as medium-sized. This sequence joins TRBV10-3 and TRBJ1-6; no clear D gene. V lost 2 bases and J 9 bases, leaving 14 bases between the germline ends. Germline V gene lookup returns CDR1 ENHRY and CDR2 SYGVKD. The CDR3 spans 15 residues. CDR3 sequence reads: CAISELSSHGSPLHF. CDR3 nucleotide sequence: TGTGCCATCAGTGAGCTTAGCAGCCACGGTTCACCCCTCCACTTT.

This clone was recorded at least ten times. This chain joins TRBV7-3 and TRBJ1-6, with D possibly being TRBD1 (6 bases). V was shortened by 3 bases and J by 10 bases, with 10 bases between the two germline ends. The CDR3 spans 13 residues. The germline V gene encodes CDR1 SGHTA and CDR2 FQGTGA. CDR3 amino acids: CASSFTGQSPLHF. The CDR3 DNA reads TGTGCCAGCAGCTTCACAGGACAGTCACCCCTCCACTTT. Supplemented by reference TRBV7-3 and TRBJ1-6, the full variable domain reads GAGVSQTPSNKVTEKGKYVELRCDPISGHTALYWYRQSLGQGPEFLIYFQGTGAADDSGLPNDRFFAVRPEGSVSTLKIQRTERGDSAVYLCASSFTGQSPLHFGNGTRLTVT.

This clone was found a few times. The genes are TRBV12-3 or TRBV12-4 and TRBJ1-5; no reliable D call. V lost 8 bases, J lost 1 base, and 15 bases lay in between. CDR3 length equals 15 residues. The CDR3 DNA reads TGTGCCAGCCGGGTCGGTGCATGGAGCAATCAGCCCCAGCATTTT. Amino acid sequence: CASRVGAWSNQPQHF.

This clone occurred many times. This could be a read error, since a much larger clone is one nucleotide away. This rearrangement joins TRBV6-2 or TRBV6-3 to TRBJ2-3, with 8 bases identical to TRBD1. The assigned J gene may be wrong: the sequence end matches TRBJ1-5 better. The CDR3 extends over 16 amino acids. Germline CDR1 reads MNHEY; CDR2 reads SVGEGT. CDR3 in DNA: TGTGCCAGCAGTTATGGTAGCGGGACAGGCACAGATACGCAGCATTTT. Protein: CASSYGSGTGTDTQHF.

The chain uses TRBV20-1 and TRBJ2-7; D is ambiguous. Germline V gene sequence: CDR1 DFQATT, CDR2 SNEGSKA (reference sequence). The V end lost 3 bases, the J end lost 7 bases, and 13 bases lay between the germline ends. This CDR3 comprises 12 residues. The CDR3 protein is CSASTLSEEQYF. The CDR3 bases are TGCAGTGCTAGTACCCTCTCGGAGGAGCAGTACTTC.

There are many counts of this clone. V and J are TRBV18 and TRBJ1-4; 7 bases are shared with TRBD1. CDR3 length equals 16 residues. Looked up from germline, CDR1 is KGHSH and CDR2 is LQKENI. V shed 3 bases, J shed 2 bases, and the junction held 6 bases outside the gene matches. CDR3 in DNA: TGTGCCAGCTCACCTTTACCGGGACAGACTAATGAAAAACTGTTTTTT. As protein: CASSPLPGQTNEKLFF. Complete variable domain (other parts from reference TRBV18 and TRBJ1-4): NAGVMQNPRHLVRRRGQEARLRCSPMKGHSHVYWYRQLPEEGLKFMVYLQKENIIDESGMPKERFSAEFPKEGPSILRIQQVVRGDSAAYFCASSPLPGQTNEKLFFGSGTQLSVL.

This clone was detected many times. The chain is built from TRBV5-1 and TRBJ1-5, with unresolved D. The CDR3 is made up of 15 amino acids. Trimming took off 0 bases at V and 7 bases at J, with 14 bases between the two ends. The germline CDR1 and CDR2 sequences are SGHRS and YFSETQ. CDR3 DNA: TGCGCCAGCAGCTTGGACGGATCACGAGGCCAGCCCCAGCATTTT. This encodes CASSLDGSRGQPQHF.

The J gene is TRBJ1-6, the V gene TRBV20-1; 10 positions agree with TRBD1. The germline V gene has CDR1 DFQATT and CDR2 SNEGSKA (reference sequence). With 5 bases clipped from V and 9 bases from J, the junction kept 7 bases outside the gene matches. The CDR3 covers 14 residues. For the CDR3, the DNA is TGCAGTGCTGCCAGGGACAGGGGTGGTTCACCCCTCCACTTT. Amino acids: CSAARDRGGSPLHF.

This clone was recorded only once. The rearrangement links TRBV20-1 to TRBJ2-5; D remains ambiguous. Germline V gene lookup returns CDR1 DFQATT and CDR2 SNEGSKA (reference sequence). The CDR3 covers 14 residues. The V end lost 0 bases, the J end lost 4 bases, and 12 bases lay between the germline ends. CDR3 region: CSARDLSTSETQYF. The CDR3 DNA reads TGCAGTGCTAGAGATTTGAGTACCTCAGAGACCCAGTACTTC.

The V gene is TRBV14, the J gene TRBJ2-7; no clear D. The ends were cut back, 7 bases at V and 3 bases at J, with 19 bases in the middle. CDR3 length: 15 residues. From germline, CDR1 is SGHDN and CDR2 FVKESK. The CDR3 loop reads CASNPTGSQRYEQYF. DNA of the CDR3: TGTGCCAGCAATCCGACCGGGTCCCAGCGCTACGAGCAGTACTTC. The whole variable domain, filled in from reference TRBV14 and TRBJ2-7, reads EAGVTQFPSHSVIEKGQTVTLRCDPISGHDNLYWYRRVMGKEIKFLLHFVKESKQDESGMPNNRFLAERTGGTYSTLKVQPAELEDSGVYFCASNPTGSQRYEQYFGPGTRLTVT.

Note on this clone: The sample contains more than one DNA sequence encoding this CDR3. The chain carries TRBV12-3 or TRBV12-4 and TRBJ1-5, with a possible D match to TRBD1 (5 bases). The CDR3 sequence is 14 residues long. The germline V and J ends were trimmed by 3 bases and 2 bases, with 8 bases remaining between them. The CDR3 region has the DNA TGTGCCAGCAGTTTGAGGGGTGGCAATCAGCCCCAGCATTTT. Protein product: CASSLRGGNQPQHF.

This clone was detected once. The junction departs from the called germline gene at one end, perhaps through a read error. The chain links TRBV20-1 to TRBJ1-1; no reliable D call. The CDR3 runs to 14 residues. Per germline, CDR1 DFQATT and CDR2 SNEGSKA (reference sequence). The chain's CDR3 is CSSSLPSGNTEAFF. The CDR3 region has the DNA TGCAGTTCTAGTCTTCCATCGGGGAACACTGAAGCTTTCTTT.

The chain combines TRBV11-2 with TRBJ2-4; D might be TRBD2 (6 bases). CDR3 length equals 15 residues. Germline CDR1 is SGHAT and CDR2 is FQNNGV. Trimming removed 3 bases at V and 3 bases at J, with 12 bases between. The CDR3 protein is CASSLRLGIKNIQYF. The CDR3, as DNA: TGTGCCAGCAGCTTGAGACTAGGAATCAAAAACATTCAGTACTTC.

The CDR3 bases are TGTGCCTGGAGTGTAAGATTAGAGGTCAATGAGCAGTTCTTC. Protein product: CAWSVRLEVNEQFF. This rearrangement joins TRBV30 to TRBJ2-1; no firm D call. There are 14 residues in the CDR3. V was shortened by 0 bases and J by 6 bases, with 12 bases between the two germline ends. The germline CDR1 and CDR2 sequences are GTSNPN and SVGIG (reference sequence). Variable domain in full (rest from reference TRBV30 and TRBJ2-1): SQTIHQWPATLVQPVGSPLSLECTVEGTSNPNLYWYRQAAGRGLQLLFYSVGIGQISSEVPQNLSASRPQDRQFILSSKKLLLSDSGFYLCAWSVRLEVNEQFFGPGTRLTVL.

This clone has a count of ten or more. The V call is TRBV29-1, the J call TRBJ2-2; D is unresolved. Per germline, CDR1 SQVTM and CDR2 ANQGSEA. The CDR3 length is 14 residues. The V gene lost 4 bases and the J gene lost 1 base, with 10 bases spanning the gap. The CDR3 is CSVVWQKNTGELFF. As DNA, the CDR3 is TGCAGCGTTGTTTGGCAGAAGAACACCGGGGAGCTGTTTTTT.

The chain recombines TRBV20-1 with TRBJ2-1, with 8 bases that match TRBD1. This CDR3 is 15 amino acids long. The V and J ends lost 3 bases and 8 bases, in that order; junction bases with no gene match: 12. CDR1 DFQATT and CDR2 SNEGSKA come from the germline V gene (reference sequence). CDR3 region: CSASGWTGIIDEQFF. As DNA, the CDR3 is TGCAGTGCTAGTGGCTGGACAGGGATAATCGATGAGCAGTTCTTC.

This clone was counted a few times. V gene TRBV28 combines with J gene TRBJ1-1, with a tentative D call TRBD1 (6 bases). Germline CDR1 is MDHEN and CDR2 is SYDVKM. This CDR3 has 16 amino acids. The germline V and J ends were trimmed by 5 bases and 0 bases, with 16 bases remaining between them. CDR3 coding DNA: TGTGCCAGCAGTACCCCACAGGGAGGGATGAACACTGAAGCTTTCTTT. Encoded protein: CASSTPQGGMNTEAFF. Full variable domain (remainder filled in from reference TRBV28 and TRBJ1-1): DVKVTQSSRYLVKRTGEKVFLECVQDMDHENMFWYRQDPGLGLRLIYFSYDVKMKEKGDIPEGYSVSREKKERFSLILESASTNQTSMYLCASSTPQGGMNTEAFFGQGTRLTVV.

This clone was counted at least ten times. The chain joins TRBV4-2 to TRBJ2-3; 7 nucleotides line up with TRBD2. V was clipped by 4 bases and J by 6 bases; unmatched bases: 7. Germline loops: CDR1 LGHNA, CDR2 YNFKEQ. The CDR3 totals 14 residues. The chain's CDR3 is CASSLGGGGDTQYF. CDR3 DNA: TGTGCCAGCAGCCTTGGCGGCGGGGGTGATACGCAGTATTTT.

The CDR3, as DNA: TGTGCCAGCAGCCAGGGACAGAGCTCCTACAATGAGCAGTTCTTC. Translating gives CASSQGQSSYNEQFF. V usage is TRBV11-2 and J usage is TRBJ2-1; 7 nucleotides align to TRBD1. The CDR3 is made up of 15 amino acids. The junction had 4 bases not matched to a gene; V was cut back by 5 bases and J by 0 bases. The germline V gene encodes CDR1 SGHAT and CDR2 FQNNGV.

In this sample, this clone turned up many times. DNA for the CDR3: TGTGCCATCAAGGGGGGGAGCTACAATGAGCAGTTCTTC. Its translation is CAIKGGSYNEQFF. The V gene is TRBV10-3, the J gene TRBJ2-1, with a tentative D call TRBD2 (7 bases). The CDR3 length is 13 residues. Per the germline V gene, CDR1 is ENHRY and CDR2 is SYGVKD. Trimming removed 7 bases at V and 3 bases at J, with 10 bases between.

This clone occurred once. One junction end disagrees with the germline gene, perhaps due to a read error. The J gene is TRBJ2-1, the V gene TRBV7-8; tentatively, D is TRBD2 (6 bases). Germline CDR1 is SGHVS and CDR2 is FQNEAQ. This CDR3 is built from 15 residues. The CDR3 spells CSSSPPTRLQDEQFF. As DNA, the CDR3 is TGTTCCAGCAGCCCCCCGACTAGACTCCAGGATGAGCAGTTCTTC.

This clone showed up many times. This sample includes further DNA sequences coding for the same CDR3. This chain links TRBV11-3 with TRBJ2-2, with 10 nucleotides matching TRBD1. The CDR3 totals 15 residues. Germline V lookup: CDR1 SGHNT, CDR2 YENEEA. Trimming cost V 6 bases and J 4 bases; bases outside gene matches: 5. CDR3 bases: TGTGCCAGCAGATCCGGGACAGGGGTCACCGGGGAGCTGTTTTTT. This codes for CASRSGTGVTGELFF.

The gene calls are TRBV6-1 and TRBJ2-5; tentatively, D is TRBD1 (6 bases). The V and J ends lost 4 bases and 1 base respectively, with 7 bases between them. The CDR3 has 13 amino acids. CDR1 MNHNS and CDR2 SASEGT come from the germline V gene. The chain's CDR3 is CASSGQAQETQYF. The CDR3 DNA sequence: TGTGCCAGCAGTGGACAGGCCCAAGAGACCCAGTACTTC.